Each of the 21 T cell receptor beta chains below was sequenced from the same sample in a study of T cells after posttransplantation cyclophosphamide. The method was immunoSEQ multiplex PCR; TCRdb's version includes in-frame clones alone and lacks a portion of them. The sample carries tens of thousands of clones, about 76% recorded once. Sequencing was done on a sample of memory CD4+ T cells sorted from PBMCs. Receptor source: a woman aged 55-70 years in good health, CMV-negative, and a related stem cell transplant donor.

The chain recombines TRBV5-1 with TRBJ1-2; D possibly corresponds to TRBD1 (6 bases). V gave up 3 bases and J gave up 8 bases, with 14 bases separating them. CDR1 is SGHRS and CDR2 is YFSETQ in the germline V gene. This CDR3 has 13 amino acids. CDR3 protein: CASSWVAGDGYTF. The CDR3 DNA follows: TGCGCCAGCAGCTGGGTAGCAGGGGACGGCTACACCTTC.

V gene TRBV19 combines with J gene TRBJ1-5; no firm D call. From germline, CDR1 is LNHDA and CDR2 SQIVND (reference sequence). CDR3 length: 13 amino acids. V shed 0 bases and J shed 9 bases, with 9 bases lying between them. CDR3 in DNA: TGTGCCAGTAGTATAGACTGGGCACGGCCCCAGCATTTT. It encodes CASSIDWARPQHF.

The chain recombines TRBV9 with TRBJ2-5; 10 bases agree with TRBD2. CDR1 is SGDLS, CDR2 YYNGEE, per germline. CDR3 size: 15 residues. Trimming at V came to 3 bases and at J to 4 bases, leaving 6 bases not matched to a gene. Here the CDR3 DNA reads TGTGCCAGCAGCGAGAGGGTAGCGGGAGGAGAGACCCAGTACTTC. The encoded protein is CASSERVAGGETQYF.

The DNA for the CDR3 is TGTGCCTGGAGTACACTTGCTAGCGGGATGTTGGATGAGCAGTTCTTC. Its protein product is CAWSTLASGMLDEQFF. This rearrangement joins TRBV30 to TRBJ2-1, with TRBD2 matching 9 bases. V dropped 2 bases and J dropped 8; count of bases not matched to a gene: 13. The germline V gene has CDR1 GTSNPN and CDR2 SVGIG (reference sequence). CDR3 length: 16 residues. Full variable domain (rest looked up from reference TRBV30 and TRBJ2-1): SQTIHQWPATLVQPVGSPLSLECTVEGTSNPNLYWYRQAAGRGLQLLFYSVGIGQISSEVPQNLSASRPQDRQFILSSKKLLLSDSGFYLCAWSTLASGMLDEQFFGPGTRLTVL.

This clone was seen more than once but under ten times. The CDR3 sequence: CASTKDSINTEAFF. CDR3 DNA: TGTGCCAGCACTAAGGACAGTATTAACACTGAAGCTTTCTTT. The chain combines TRBV6-1 with TRBJ1-1, with D tentatively TRBD1 (6 bases). Germline assignment: CDR1 MNHNS and CDR2 SASEGT. This CDR3 is 14 amino acids long. Trimming pared 7 bases from V and 2 bases from J, leaving 14 bases between.

The chain carries TRBV7-3 and TRBJ2-1; the D gene is possibly TRBD1 (6 bases). The V end lost 5 bases, the J end lost 10 bases, and 18 bases lay between the germline ends. The CDR3 has 14 residues. Germline V gene data show CDR1 as SGHTA and CDR2 as FQGTGA. Written as DNA, the CDR3 is TGTGCCAGCAGCCGTACCATTCAAGGGGGAGAGCAGTTCTTC. Residues: CASSRTIQGGEQFF.

This chain links TRBV5-8 with TRBJ2-7; possibly TRBD2 for D (6 bases). The CDR3 runs 15 residues. The V and J ends lost 6 bases and 2 bases respectively, with 18 bases between them. Germline V gene data show CDR1 as SGHTS and CDR2 as YDEGEE. CDR3 sequence (DNA): TGTGCCAGCACCCGGGGAAATAGCGGAGCCTACGAGCAGTACTTC. Amino acids: CASTRGNSGAYEQYF.

The J gene is TRBJ2-7, the V gene TRBV5-4, with 10 bases identical to TRBD2. Germline CDR1 reads SGHNT; CDR2 reads YYREEE (reference sequence). Trimming took 1 base from V and 6 from J; bases not matched to a gene: 4. CDR3 length equals 14 residues. The CDR3 spells CASSLRLAGVEQYF. The CDR3 nucleotides read TGTGCCAGCAGCTTGAGGCTAGCGGGGGTCGAGCAGTACTTC.

The chain couples TRBV28 to TRBJ1-3; D possibly corresponds to TRBD1 (5 bases). V lost 7 bases to trimming and J lost 0 bases, with 10 bases between them. Germline V CDR1 and CDR2: MDHEN, SYDVKM. This CDR3 region has 14 residues. The CDR3 loop reads CASTRGSSGNTIYF. CDR3 DNA: TGTGCCAGCACTAGGGGCTCCTCTGGAAACACCATATATTTT. Variable domain in full (rest from reference TRBV28 and TRBJ1-3): DVKVTQSSRYLVKRTGEKVFLECVQDMDHENMFWYRQDPGLGLRLIYFSYDVKMKEKGDIPEGYSVSREKKERFSLILESASTNQTSMYLCASTRGSSGNTIYFGEGSWLTVV.

The chain combines TRBV2 with TRBJ2-7; 11 nucleotides match TRBD1. This CDR3 is built from 18 residues. V lost 6 bases to trimming and J lost 0 bases; unmatched junction nucleotides: 13. The germline CDR1 and CDR2 sequences are SNHLY and FYNNEI. The CDR3 DNA reads TGTGCCAGCAGGGGGGGACAGGGGGTTTGGGGTCTCTCCTACGAGCAGTACTTC. Amino acid sequence: CASRGGQGVWGLSYEQYF.

This clone appeared once. This chain links TRBV9 with TRBJ2-5; 11 bases line up with TRBD2. The CDR3 is 15 amino acids. With V trimmed by 5 bases and J by 5 bases, 8 bases remained unmatched. The germline CDR1 and CDR2 sequences are SGDLS and YYNGEE. The CDR3 DNA is TGTGCCAGCAGTTTAGCGGGAGGGCCATGGGAGACCCAGTACTTC. It is translated as CASSLAGGPWETQYF.

This chain uses TRBV28 with TRBJ2-7; 8 bases are a match to TRBD2. Germline loops: CDR1 MDHEN, CDR2 SYDVKM. V dropped 6 bases and J dropped 4; count of bases not matched to a gene: 8. The CDR3 contains 14 residues. The CDR3 sequence is CASSYGGGLYEQYF. The CDR3 region has the DNA TGTGCCAGCAGCTACGGGGGGGGGCTGTACGAGCAGTACTTC.

This clone was recorded once. The chain has TRBV28 and TRBJ2-7, with TRBD2 identical over 8 bases. The junction had 37 bases not matched to a gene; V was cut back by 0 bases and J by 9 bases. This CDR3 contains 24 residues. Germline-derived CDR1 and CDR2 are MDHEN and SYDVKM. The CDR3 nucleotides are TGTGCCAGCAGTTTATGGATGAGGGGCCTAGGGGCGGGAGGACCCTCATCTATCTTTCTGGGGCAGTACTTC. Its protein is CASSLWMRGLGAGGPSSIFLGQYF.

The chain uses TRBV7-2 and TRBJ1-1, with D perhaps matching TRBD1 (5 bases). The V end was cut by 3 bases, the J end by 5 bases, with 16 bases between. CDR1 and CDR2 from the germline V gene are SGHTA and FQGNSA. This CDR3 is built from 15 residues. The CDR3 DNA follows: TGTGCCAGCAGCTTCCCCGGAGCAGGGTGGACTGAAGCTTTCTTT. This codes for CASSFPGAGWTEAFF.

In this sample, this clone turned up once. This rearrangement joins TRBV5-6 to TRBJ1-5; 7 bases are a match to TRBD1. This CDR3 has 15 amino acids. Germline V gene sequence: CDR1 SGHDT, CDR2 YYEEEE. After removal of 2 bases from V and 0 bases from J, the junction contained 2 bases not matched to a gene. The CDR3 bases are TGTGCCAGCAGCTTTACAGGGGTTAGCAATCAGCCCCAGCATTTT. Protein sequence: CASSFTGVSNQPQHF.

This clone was counted once. The chain uses TRBV9 and TRBJ1-2; D is perhaps TRBD1 (5 bases). Trimming left V 0 bases short and J 2 bases short, with 8 bases between. The CDR3 loop spans 14 amino acids. Looked up from germline, CDR1 is SGDLS and CDR2 is YYNGEE. DNA of the CDR3: TGTGCCAGCAGCGTAGCGGGGGAAAACTATGGCTACACCTTC. Protein: CASSVAGENYGYTF.

This clone was counted once. The chain joins TRBV11-3 to TRBJ2-5, with 15 bases lining up with TRBD2. Germline V gives CDR1 SGHNT, CDR2 YENEEA. CDR3 length: 16 residues. Trimming at V came to 3 bases and at J to 2 bases, leaving 1 base not matched to a gene. In nucleotides, the CDR3 is TGTGCCAGCAGCTTGGGACTAGCGGGGGGACAAGAGACCCAGTACTTC. Translating gives CASSLGLAGGQETQYF.

In DNA, the CDR3 is TGTGCCAGCAGCCCAGCCCGCGGCGGGAGGGTCAATGAGCAGTTCTTC. The encoded protein is CASSPARGGRVNEQFF. The rearrangement joins TRBV7-9 to TRBJ2-1, with 9 bases identical to TRBD2. This CDR3 is 16 amino acids long. Per germline, CDR1 SEHNR and CDR2 FQNEAQ (reference sequence). Germline trimming cut 5 bases from V and 6 bases from J; bases unmatched to any gene: 11.

Concerning this clone: The sample contains more than one DNA sequence encoding this CDR3. The chain uses TRBV29-1 and TRBJ2-7; TRBD1 matches 10 bases. Germline V lookup: CDR1 SQVTM, CDR2 ANQGSEA. The junction had 4 bases not matched to a gene; V was cut back by 6 bases and J by 2 bases. CDR3 size: 13 residues. The CDR3 loop is CSVGTGDTYEQYF. CDR3 nucleotide sequence: TGCAGCGTCGGGACAGGGGACACCTACGAGCAGTACTTC.

This clone was seen a few times. The chain combines TRBV2 with TRBJ2-7; no firm D call. Germline lookup yields CDR1 SNHLY and CDR2 FYNNEI. The CDR3 runs 11 residues. V was trimmed by 4 bases and J by 3 bases, leaving 4 bases between them. The CDR3 DNA follows: TGTGCCAGCAGTGTGCGCTACGAGCAGTACTTC. As protein: CASSVRYEQYF. The full variable domain, rest sourced from reference TRBV2 and TRBJ2-7, is EPEVTQTPSHQVTQMGQEVILRCVPISNHLYFYWYRQILGQKVEFLVSFYNNEISEKSEIFDDQFSVERPDGSNFTLKIRSTKLEDSAMYFCASSVRYEQYFGPGTRLTVT.

The chain is built from TRBV9 and TRBJ1-2; D gene unclear. Germline CDR1 and CDR2: SGDLS and YYNGEE. Trimming shortened V by 3 bases and J by 1 base, and 19 bases separated the two germline ends. This CDR3 is 17 amino acids long. This CDR3 reads CASSAGMGRNLNYGYTF. CDR3 sequence (DNA): TGTGCCAGCAGCGCGGGGATGGGAAGAAATCTTAACTATGGCTACACCTTC. Variable domain in full (rest from reference TRBV9 and TRBJ1-2): DSGVTQTPKHLITATGQRVTLRCSPRSGDLSVYWYQQSLDQGLQFLIQYYNGEERAKGNILERFSAQQFPDLHSELNLSSLELGDSALYFCASSAGMGRNLNYGYTFGSGTRLTVV.